Shown below are 2 T cell receptor beta chains from a single sample sequenced in a study of blood T cell repertoires in COVID-19. Some clones are missing from TCRdb's copy, which holds only in-frame ones; the method was immunoSEQ multiplex PCR. The data contain some 330,000 clones, roughly four fifths of them seen just once; the ten biggest clones take up approximately 5%. Sequenced material: PBMCs or T cells enriched from blood (not recorded which). These receptors originate from a woman aged 50 to 60 who had recovered from COVID-19.

This clone was counted between two and nine times. DNA of the CDR3: TGTGCCAGCAACACAGTTAGCAATCAGCCCCAGCATTTT. Translated, it gives CASNTVSNQPQHF. The V gene is TRBV2, the J gene TRBJ1-5; D gene unclear. Per germline, CDR1 SNHLY and CDR2 FYNNEI. The CDR3 totals 13 residues. V was trimmed by 7 bases and J by 0 bases, leaving 7 bases between them.

J is TRBJ2-2 and V is TRBV27, with 12 bases lining up with TRBD2. This CDR3 is built from 17 residues. V shed 3 bases, J shed 1 base, and the junction held 3 bases outside the gene matches. Germline-derived CDR1 and CDR2 are MNHEY and SMNVEV (reference sequence). The CDR3 DNA sequence: TGTGCCAGCAGTTTTCAACTAGCGGGAGGGAACACCGGGGAGCTGTTTTTT. This sequence encodes CASSFQLAGGNTGELFF.